A single sample gave rise to the 26 T cell receptor beta chains below, sequenced in a study of OX40 agonist ivuxolimab in advanced cancers. Profiled with immunoSEQ multiplex PCR; TCRdb holds only in-frame clones, not every one. The table records approximately 110,000 clones, about 90% of them present only once. Sample: CD4+ or CD8+ T cells sorted from blood, taken in a trial of the OX40 agonist ivuxolimab. The receptors shown here come from an adult with an advanced solid tumor such as melanoma, head and neck, liver or kidney cancer.

Here the CDR3 DNA reads TGTGCCAGCGGATGGAATGTTGCAACTAATGAAAAACTGTTTTTT. Residues: CASGWNVATNEKLFF. The V gene is TRBV28, the J gene TRBJ1-4; D is undetermined. The V gene lost 8 bases and the J gene lost 0 bases, with 13 bases spanning the gap. CDR3 length: 15 amino acids. Per the germline V gene, CDR1 is MDHEN and CDR2 is SYDVKM.

This clone occurred once. V gene TRBV6-1 combines with J gene TRBJ2-4, with D hard to call. V gave up 2 bases and J gave up 0 bases, with 8 bases separating them. Per the germline V gene, CDR1 is MNHNS and CDR2 is SASEGT. The CDR3 covers 15 residues. This CDR3 reads CASSELGLAKNIQYF. The CDR3 coding sequence is TGTGCCAGCAGTGAACTTGGCCTAGCCAAAAACATTCAGTACTTC.

The chain is built from TRBV28 and TRBJ2-7; possible D gene TRBD2, 5 bases. This CDR3 spans 12 amino acids. Germline lookup yields CDR1 MDHEN and CDR2 SYDVKM. V lost 7 bases and J lost 5, with 12 bases in between. In DNA, the CDR3 is TGTGCCAGCATGGGCCTAGCCCACGAGCAGTACTTC. It is translated as CASMGLAHEQYF.

The V and J genes are TRBV2 and TRBJ1-5; 11 bases line up with TRBD1. V lost 6 bases to trimming and J lost 5 bases; unmatched junction nucleotides: 9. The CDR3 spans 16 residues. From germline, CDR1 is SNHLY and CDR2 FYNNEI. The CDR3 DNA reads TGTGCCAGCAGACATGGACAGGGGGCATCCTATCAGCCCCAGCATTTT. It translates to CASRHGQGASYQPQHF. The full variable domain, in which reference TRBV2 and TRBJ1-5 provide the parts outside the CDR3, is EPEVTQTPSHQVTQMGQEVILRCVPISNHLYFYWYRQILGQKVEFLVSFYNNEISEKSEIFDDQFSVERPDGSNFTLKIRSTKLEDSAMYFCASRHGQGASYQPQHFGDGTRLSIL.

The chain is built from TRBV29-1 and TRBJ2-7; 11 bases line up with TRBD1. Unmatched junction bases numbered 6, after V lost 7 bases and J lost 7 bases. CDR1 is SQVTM, CDR2 ANQGSEA, per germline. The CDR3 has 12 residues. The DNA for the CDR3 is TGCAGCGCCGGACAGGGGGCGAGGGAGCAGTACTTC. Amino acids: CSAGQGAREQYF.

The V call is TRBV7-3, the J call TRBJ2-4; D possibly corresponds to TRBD2 (5 bases). Between the trimmed V and J ends, which lost 5 bases and 3 bases, there was a span of 29 bases. The CDR3 has 20 amino acids. Looked up from germline, CDR1 is SGHTA and CDR2 is FQGTGA. The CDR3 DNA reads as TGTGCCAGCAGCCCCTCTAGAGGGTCGCTGCCCCGGAACCTCAAAAACATTCAGTACTTC. It codes for CASSPSRGSLPRNLKNIQYF.

The chain combines TRBV5-8 with TRBJ1-2; 7 bases are shared with TRBD1. The CDR3 is 17 amino acids. Germline V gives CDR1 SGHTS, CDR2 YDEGEE. V was pared by 3 bases and J by 2 bases, with 13 bases of the junction left unmatched. CDR3 protein: CASSSNRGSERNYGYTF. The CDR3 bases are TGTGCCAGCAGCTCGAACAGGGGCAGTGAGAGAAACTATGGCTACACCTTC.

The V call is TRBV27, the J call TRBJ1-1; a weak D match, TRBD1 (5 bases). The CDR3 covers 15 residues. With 0 bases removed from V and 3 bases from J, the gap between germline ends came to 11 bases. Germline CDR1 is MNHEY and CDR2 is SMNVEV (reference sequence). The CDR3 spells CASSLSSRVDTEAFF. CDR3 DNA sequence: TGTGCCAGCAGTTTATCCTCCAGGGTAGACACTGAAGCTTTCTTT.

V gene TRBV29-1 combines with J gene TRBJ2-3; perhaps TRBD2 as D (5 bases). V was cut by 4 bases and J by 4 bases, with 9 bases left in between. The V gene's germline CDR1 is SQVTM and CDR2 ANQGSEA. The CDR3 sequence is 12 residues long. CDR3 loop: CSVGLPPDTQYF. The CDR3 nucleotides read TGCAGCGTTGGACTACCTCCAGATACGCAGTATTTT.

V gene TRBV19 combines with J gene TRBJ2-1; weak D call: TRBD2 (5 bases). Trimming shortened V by 1 base and J by 5 bases, and 12 bases separated the two germline ends. The CDR3 length is 15 residues. Germline loops: CDR1 LNHDA, CDR2 SQIVND (reference sequence). CDR3 protein: CASSIVRLGDNEQFF. The CDR3 DNA is TGTGCCAGTAGTATAGTTCGGCTGGGAGACAATGAGCAGTTCTTC.

The chain joins TRBV7-2 to TRBJ2-7, with 8 nucleotides matching TRBD1. Trimming cost V 3 bases and J 0 bases; bases outside gene matches: 4. The V gene's germline CDR1 is SGHTA and CDR2 FQGNSA. The CDR3 is made up of 15 amino acids. DNA of the CDR3: TGTGCCAGCAGCTTCGGACAGGGAAACTCCTACGAGCAGTACTTC. Encoded protein: CASSFGQGNSYEQYF. Filled out from reference TRBV7-2 and TRBJ2-7, the complete variable domain reads GAGVSQSPSNKVTEKGKDVELRCDPISGHTALYWYRQSLGQGLEFLIYFQGNSAPDKSGLPSDRFSAERTGGSVSTLTIQRTQQEDSAVYLCASSFGQGNSYEQYFGPGTRLTVT.

The chain links TRBV4-2 to TRBJ2-7; 9 bases line up with TRBD1. This CDR3 region has 15 residues. Germline values: CDR1 LGHNA, CDR2 YNFKEQ. Unmatched junction bases numbered 9, after V lost 4 bases and J lost 5 bases. CDR3 nucleotides: TGTGCCAGCAGCCGCGGTACAGGGGGCAGCGACGAGCAGTACTTC. The encoded protein is CASSRGTGGSDEQYF.

This clone showed up just once. The genes are TRBV6-6 and TRBJ1-3; no clear D. Germline CDR1 reads MNHNY; CDR2 reads SVGAGI (reference sequence). This CDR3 has 14 residues. The V end was cut by 6 bases, the J end by 0 bases, with 9 bases between. The CDR3, as DNA: TGTGCCAGCAGACCCCGGGGCTCTGGAAACACCATATATTTT. Translating gives CASRPRGSGNTIYF.

This clone has a single count. The DNA of the CDR3 is TGCAGCGTCCTGCTAGCGGGAGCCTGGGGTGAGCAGTTCTTC. This codes for CSVLLAGAWGEQFF. The chain employs TRBV29-1 and TRBJ2-1, with TRBD2 identical over 10 bases. Trimming removed 6 bases from V and 9 bases from J; junction bases left unmatched: 11. Looked up from germline, CDR1 is SQVTM and CDR2 is ANQGSEA. This CDR3 is 14 amino acids long.

The V and J genes are TRBV7-8 and TRBJ1-5, with a tentative D call TRBD1 (5 bases). This CDR3 is 15 amino acids long. In germline, CDR1 is SGHVS, CDR2 FQNEAQ. V dropped 2 bases and J dropped 3 bases, with 11 bases sitting between them. CDR3 nucleotides: TGTGCCAGCAGCTTACGTCGGGGACTCAATCAGCCCCAGCATTTT. It translates to CASSLRRGLNQPQHF. The entire variable domain, with the rest obtained from reference TRBV7-8 and TRBJ1-5, is as follows: GAGVSQSPRYKVAKRGQDVALRCDPISGHVSLFWYQQALGQGPEFLTYFQNEAQLDKSGLPSDRFFAERPEGSVSTLKIQRTQQEDSAVYLCASSLRRGLNQPQHFGDGTRLSIL.

This clone appeared a single time. The chain uses TRBV25-1 and TRBJ2-1; D not resolved. The length of the CDR3 is 16 residues. V shed 4 bases and J shed 8 bases, with 21 bases lying between them. The V gene's germline CDR1 is MGHDK and CDR2 SYGVNS. The CDR3 reads CASSAPEKGAIDEQFF. CDR3 nucleotide sequence: TGTGCCAGCAGTGCCCCCGAAAAGGGTGCCATCGATGAGCAGTTCTTC.

The chain couples TRBV27 to TRBJ2-7, with D perhaps matching TRBD2 (5 bases). Trimming pared 3 bases from V and 6 bases from J, leaving 21 bases between. The germline CDR1 and CDR2 sequences are MNHEY and SMNVEV (reference sequence). CDR3 length: 16 amino acids. CDR3 nucleotides: TGTGCCAGCAGTTTTGCGGCAGGAGGAGAACTCCGCGAGCAGTACTTC. Translating it yields CASSFAAGGELREQYF.

V gene TRBV27 combines with J gene TRBJ1-3; D possibly corresponds to TRBD1 (5 bases). The ends were cut back, 6 bases at V and 1 base at J, with 10 bases in the middle. The V gene's germline CDR1 is MNHEY and CDR2 SMNVEV (reference sequence). The CDR3 totals 14 residues. The CDR3: CASRKQASGNTIYF. The CDR3 bases are TGTGCCAGCAGGAAACAGGCATCTGGAAACACCATATATTTT.

The rearrangement links TRBV7-3 to TRBJ2-1; D remains unclear. The CDR3 runs to 16 residues. V was shortened by 2 bases and J by 0 bases, with 11 bases between the two germline ends. Germline V CDR1 and CDR2: SGHTA, FQGTGA. CDR3 region: CASSLGRGASYNEQFF. The CDR3 DNA follows: TGTGCCAGCAGCTTAGGGCGCGGTGCCTCCTACAATGAGCAGTTCTTC.

The chain combines TRBV7-6 with TRBJ2-5; 8 bases are a match to TRBD2. The junction had 8 bases not matched to a gene; V was cut back by 5 bases and J by 3 bases. In germline, CDR1 is SGHVS, CDR2 FNYEAQ. The CDR3 consists of 15 residues. CDR3 nucleotide sequence: TGTGCCAGCAGCCCCGCTCATAGCGGGAAAGAGACCCAGTACTTC. As protein: CASSPAHSGKETQYF.

The V and J genes are TRBV5-1 and TRBJ2-1; no clear D. V lost 2 bases and J 5 bases, leaving 14 bases between the germline ends. Germline assignment: CDR1 SGHRS and CDR2 YFSETQ. The CDR3 consists of 15 residues. CDR3 sequence reads: CASSLNSGYNNEQFF. Written as DNA, the CDR3 is TGCGCCAGCAGCTTAAATAGTGGATACAACAATGAGCAGTTCTTC.

This clone has only one observation. The chain has TRBV5-1 and TRBJ2-5; 11 positions match TRBD2. Trimming at V came to 0 bases and at J to 0 bases, leaving 4 bases not matched to a gene. The germline gives CDR1 SGHRS, CDR2 YFSETQ. The CDR3 is made up of 17 amino acids. The CDR3 protein is CASSLDPSGGYQETQYF. CDR3 nucleotides: TGCGCCAGCAGCTTGGACCCTAGCGGGGGGTACCAAGAGACCCAGTACTTC.

The CDR3 sequence is CASREQGAPREKLFF. DNA for the CDR3: TGTGCCAGCAGGGAACAGGGGGCGCCCCGTGAAAAACTGTTTTTT. The chain has TRBV2 and TRBJ1-4; TRBD1 matches 9 bases. The junction had 9 bases not matched to a gene; V was cut back by 6 bases and J by 7 bases. CDR3 length: 15 residues. CDR1 is SNHLY and CDR2 is FYNNEI in the germline V gene.

A single count supports this clone. V and J are TRBV25-1 and TRBJ2-1; 8 nucleotides agree with TRBD2. V shed 5 bases, J shed 3 bases, and the junction held 3 bases outside the gene matches. Germline V gene data show CDR1 as MGHDK and CDR2 as SYGVNS. The CDR3 length is 14 residues. CDR3 DNA: TGTGCCAGCAGTTATAGCGGGATCTACAATGAGCAGTTCTTC. Translation: CASSYSGIYNEQFF.

The V call is TRBV18, the J call TRBJ2-1; 8 bases are shared with TRBD2. CDR3 length: 15 amino acids. Germline-derived CDR1 and CDR2 are KGHSH and LQKENI. V shed 4 bases, J shed 4 bases, and the junction held 6 bases outside the gene matches. CDR3 amino acids: CASSLFTGGYNEQFF. CDR3 in DNA: TGTGCCAGCTCACTATTCACGGGAGGGTACAATGAGCAGTTCTTC.

Only a few counts were recorded for this clone. The V gene is TRBV5-5, the J gene TRBJ2-7; unclear D gene. Germline assignment: CDR1 SGHKS and CDR2 YYEKEE (reference sequence). The V gene lost 2 bases and the J gene lost 6 bases, with 12 bases spanning the gap. This CDR3 region has 13 residues. The CDR3 reads CASSFPGSREQYF. The CDR3 DNA reads TGTGCCAGCAGCTTCCCGGGTTCGCGCGAGCAGTACTTC.